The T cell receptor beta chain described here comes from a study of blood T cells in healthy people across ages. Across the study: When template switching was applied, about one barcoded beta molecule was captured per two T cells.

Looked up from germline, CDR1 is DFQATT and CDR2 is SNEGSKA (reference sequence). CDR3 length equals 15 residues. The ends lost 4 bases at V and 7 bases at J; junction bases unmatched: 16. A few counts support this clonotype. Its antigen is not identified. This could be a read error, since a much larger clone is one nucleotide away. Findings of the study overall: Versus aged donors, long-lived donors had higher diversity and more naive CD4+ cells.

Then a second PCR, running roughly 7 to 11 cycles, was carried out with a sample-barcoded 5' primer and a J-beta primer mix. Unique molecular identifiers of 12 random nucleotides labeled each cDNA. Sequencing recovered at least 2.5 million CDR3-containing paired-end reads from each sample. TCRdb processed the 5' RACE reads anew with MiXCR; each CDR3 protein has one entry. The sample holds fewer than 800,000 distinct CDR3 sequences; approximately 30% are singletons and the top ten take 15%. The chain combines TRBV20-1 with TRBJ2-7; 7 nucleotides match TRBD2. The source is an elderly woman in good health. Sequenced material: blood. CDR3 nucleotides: TGCAGTGCTATCTCCTTTGGCGGGGGTTACAATGAGCAGTACTTC. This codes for CSAISFGGGYNEQYF.